This T cell receptor beta chain was identified during a study of response to subunit inactivated influenza vaccine. Study results and limitations: Each seasonal influenza vaccination, the authors suggested, recruits few new T cells.

In its sample, this clonotype was seen a few times. Its cognate antigen is unknown. TCRdb ran MiXCR on the RT-PCR reads and lists one entry per CDR3 protein. The sample has approximately 230,000 distinct CDR3 sequences; over 9% are singletons. Germline CDR1 SNHLY, CDR2 FYNNEI. V was trimmed by 6 bases and J by 9 bases, leaving 18 bases between them. The CDR3 covers 14 residues. The gene calls are TRBV2 and TRBJ2-1; a possible D gene is TRBD1 (5 bases). The receptor's source is a man in his fifties who received an inactivated influenza vaccine. Here the sequenced sample was non-naive T cells sorted from PBMCs, taken 14 to 15 days before vaccination. The CDR3 DNA sequence: TGTGCCAGCAGCACCCTAGGGGTGGACGCTGAGCAGTTCTTC. Amino acid sequence: CASSTLGVDAEQFF.